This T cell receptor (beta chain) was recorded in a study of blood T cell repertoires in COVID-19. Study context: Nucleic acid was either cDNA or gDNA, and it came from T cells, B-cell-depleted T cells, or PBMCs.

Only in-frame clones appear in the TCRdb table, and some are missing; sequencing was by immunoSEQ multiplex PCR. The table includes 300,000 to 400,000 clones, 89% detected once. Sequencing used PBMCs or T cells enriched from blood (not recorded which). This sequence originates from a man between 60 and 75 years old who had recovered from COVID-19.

The CDR3 spells CASSRGAGGLETQYF. The CDR3 nucleotides read TGTGCCAGCAGCAGGGGGGCAGGGGGCCTTGAGACCCAGTACTTC. The rearrangement links TRBV7-2 to TRBJ2-5, with 8 nucleotides matching TRBD1. Unmatched junction bases numbered 10, after V lost 5 bases and J lost 5 bases. CDR3 length: 15 residues. Germline CDR1 reads SGHTA; CDR2 reads FQGNSA.